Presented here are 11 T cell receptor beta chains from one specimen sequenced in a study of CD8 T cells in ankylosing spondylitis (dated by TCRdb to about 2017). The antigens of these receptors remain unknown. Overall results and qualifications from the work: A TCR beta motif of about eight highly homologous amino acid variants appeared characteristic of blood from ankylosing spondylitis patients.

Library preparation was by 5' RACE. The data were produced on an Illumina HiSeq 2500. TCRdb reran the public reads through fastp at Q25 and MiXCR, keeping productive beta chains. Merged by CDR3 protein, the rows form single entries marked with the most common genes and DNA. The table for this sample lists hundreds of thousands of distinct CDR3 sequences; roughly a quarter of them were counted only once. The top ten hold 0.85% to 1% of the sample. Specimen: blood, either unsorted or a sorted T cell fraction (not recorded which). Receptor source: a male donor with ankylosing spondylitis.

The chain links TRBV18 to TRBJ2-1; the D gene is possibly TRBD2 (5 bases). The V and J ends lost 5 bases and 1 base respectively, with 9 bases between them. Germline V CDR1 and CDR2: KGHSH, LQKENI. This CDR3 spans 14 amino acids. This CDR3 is CASSTTRSYNEQFF. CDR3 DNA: TGTGCCAGCTCAACAACTAGGTCCTACAATGAGCAGTTCTTC.

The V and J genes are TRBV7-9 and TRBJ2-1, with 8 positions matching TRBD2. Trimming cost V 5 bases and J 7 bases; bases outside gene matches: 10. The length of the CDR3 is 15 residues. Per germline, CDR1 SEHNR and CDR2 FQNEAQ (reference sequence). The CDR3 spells CASSLLAASGNEQFF. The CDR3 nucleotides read TGTGCCAGCAGCCTACTAGCGGCATCGGGTAATGAGCAGTTCTTC.

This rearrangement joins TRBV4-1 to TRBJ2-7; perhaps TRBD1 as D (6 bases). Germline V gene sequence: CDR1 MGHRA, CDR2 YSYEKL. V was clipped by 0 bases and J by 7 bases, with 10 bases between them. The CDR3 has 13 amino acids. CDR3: CASSQDTGREQYV. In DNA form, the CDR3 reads TGCGCCAGCAGCCAAGATACAGGGCGTGAGCAGTACGTC.

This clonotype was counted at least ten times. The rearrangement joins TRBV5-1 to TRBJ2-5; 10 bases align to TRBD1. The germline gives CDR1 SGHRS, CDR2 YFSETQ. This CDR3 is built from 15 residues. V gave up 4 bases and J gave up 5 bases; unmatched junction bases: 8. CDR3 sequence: CASSPAGTGVETQYF. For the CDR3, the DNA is TGCGCCAGCAGCCCGGCGGGGACAGGGGTCGAGACCCAGTACTTC.

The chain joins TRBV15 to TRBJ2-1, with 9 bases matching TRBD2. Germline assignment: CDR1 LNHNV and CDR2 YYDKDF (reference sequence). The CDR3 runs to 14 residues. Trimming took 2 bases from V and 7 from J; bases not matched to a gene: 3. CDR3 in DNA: TGTGCCACCAGCAGATTAGCGGGAGTAAATGAGCAGTTCTTC. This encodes CATSRLAGVNEQFF.

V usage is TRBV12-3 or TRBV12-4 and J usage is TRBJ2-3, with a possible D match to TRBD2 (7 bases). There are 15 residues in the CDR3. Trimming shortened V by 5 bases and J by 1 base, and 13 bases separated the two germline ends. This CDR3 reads CASSPTGGGTDTQYF. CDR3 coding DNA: TGTGCCAGCAGTCCAACGGGGGGCGGCACAGATACGCAGTATTTT.

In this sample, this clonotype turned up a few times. CDR3 amino acids: CASSFLRDHPGGDEQFF. DNA for the CDR3: TGTGCCAGCAGTTTTTTAAGGGACCACCCGGGCGGCGATGAGCAGTTCTTC. The rearrangement joins TRBV28 to TRBJ2-1; D assignment may be TRBD1 or TRBD2 (5 bases each). The V gene lost 3 bases and the J gene lost 8 bases, with 23 bases spanning the gap. The CDR3 covers 17 residues. The germline V gene encodes CDR1 MDHEN and CDR2 SYDVKM.

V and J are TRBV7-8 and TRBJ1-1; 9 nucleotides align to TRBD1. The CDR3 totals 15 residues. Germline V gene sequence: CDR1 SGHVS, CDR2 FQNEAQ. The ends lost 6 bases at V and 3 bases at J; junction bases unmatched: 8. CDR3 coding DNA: TGTGCCAGCAGACCACGGGACAGGGCGGACACTGAAGCTTTCTTT. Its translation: CASRPRDRADTEAFF.

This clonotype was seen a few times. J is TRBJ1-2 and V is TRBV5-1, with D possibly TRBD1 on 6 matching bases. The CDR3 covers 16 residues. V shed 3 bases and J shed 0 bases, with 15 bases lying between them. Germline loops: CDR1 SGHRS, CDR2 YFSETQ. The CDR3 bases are TGCGCCAGCAGCTCACTTCAGGGGACCTCTAACTATGGCTACACCTTC. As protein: CASSSLQGTSNYGYTF.

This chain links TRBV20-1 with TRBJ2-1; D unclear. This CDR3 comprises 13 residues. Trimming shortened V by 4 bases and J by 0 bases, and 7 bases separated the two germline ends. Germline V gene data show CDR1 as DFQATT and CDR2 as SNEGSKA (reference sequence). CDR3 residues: CSATGNSYNEQFF. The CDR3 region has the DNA TGCAGTGCTACCGGAAACTCCTACAATGAGCAGTTCTTC.

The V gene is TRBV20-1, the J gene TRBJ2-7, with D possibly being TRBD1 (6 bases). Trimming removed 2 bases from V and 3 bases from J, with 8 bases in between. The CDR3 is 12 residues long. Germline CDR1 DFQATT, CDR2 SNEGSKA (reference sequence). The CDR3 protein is CSARTRGYEQYV. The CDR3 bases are TGCAGTGCTAGAACCAGGGGCTACGAGCAGTACGTC.